This T cell receptor beta chain is drawn from a study of early T cells in non-severe SARS-CoV-2 infection. About the research overall: The sequenced material was bulk RNA from unsorted whole blood, and its chains were unpaired.

Note on this clonotype: Its cognate antigen is unknown.

General study findings and limits: Reliance on VDJdb matching favored anti-spike CD8 responses; private and CD4 specificities were missed.

Individual cDNA molecules carried attached unique molecular identifiers. TCRdb ran MiXCR on the 5' RACE reads and lists one entry per CDR3 protein. This sample has tens of thousands of distinct CDR3 sequences, with 18% found just once. CDR1 and CDR2 from the germline V gene are SGHNT and YYREEE (reference sequence). The CDR3 has 13 residues. Trimming removed 4 bases at V and 15 bases at J, with 20 bases between. The chain uses TRBV5-4 and TRBJ2-1; either TRBD1 or TRBD2 may supply D (5 bases each). The sample was whole blood, taken at baseline. This TCR was sampled from an adult who was a healthcare worker with PCR-confirmed SARS-CoV-2 infection or an uninfected control (not recorded which). For the CDR3, the DNA is TGTGCCAGCAGCATCCGGGACCCCAGTTCCGCGTTCTTC. Residues: CASSIRDPSSAFF.